What follows are 29 T cell receptor beta chains derived from one specimen sequenced in a study of blood T cell repertoires in COVID-19. Data came from immunoSEQ multiplex PCR; TCRdb stores just in-frame clones and leaves some out. This sample has 55,000 to 85,000 clones; 90% occur once, and the top ten carry about 5.1%. The specimen sequenced was peripheral blood. These receptors all come from a woman aged 18-29 years with acute or convalescent COVID-19.

The chain has TRBV20-1 and TRBJ1-6, with D maybe TRBD1 (5 bases). Germline CDR1 and CDR2: DFQATT and SNEGSKA (reference sequence). CDR3 length equals 16 residues. V shed 3 bases and J shed 0 bases, with 12 bases lying between them. CDR3 nucleotide sequence: TGCAGTGCTAGTGGGGCGACAAGCTCCTATAATTCACCCCTCCACTTT. Its protein product is CSASGATSSYNSPLHF.

In the case of this clone: Other DNA sequences from this sample encode an identical CDR3 as well. The chain joins TRBV29-1 to TRBJ2-1, with 13 bases aligning to TRBD2. The CDR3 extends over 13 amino acids. CDR1 SQVTM and CDR2 ANQGSEA come from the germline V gene. V shed 8 bases and J 5 bases; nucleotides not matched to a gene: 3. Here the CDR3 DNA reads TGCAGCTCTGGGACTAGCGGGAACAATGAGCAGTTCTTC. It specifies CSSGTSGNNEQFF.

This clone showed up just once. This sequence joins TRBV6-1 and TRBJ1-2; D unresolved. V lost 5 bases and J lost 6, with 10 bases in between. CDR1 and CDR2 (germline): MNHNS, SASEGT. The CDR3 loop spans 12 amino acids. The CDR3, as DNA: TGTGCCAGCAGTAAACCACCAGATGGCTACACCTTC. It translates to CASSKPPDGYTF.

The J gene is TRBJ2-1, the V gene TRBV5-4, with TRBD2 matching 13 bases. The CDR3 is 17 amino acids. V lost 4 bases to trimming and J lost 1 base; unmatched junction nucleotides: 5. Germline CDR1 and CDR2: SGHNT and YYREEE (reference sequence). CDR3 sequence: CASSPRTSGSSYNEQFF. The CDR3 coding sequence is TGTGCCAGCAGCCCTAGGACTAGCGGGAGTTCCTACAATGAGCAGTTCTTC.

The CDR3 nucleotides are TGTGCCAGCAGCCGGAAACTAGCGGGGTTTACCGGGGAGCTGTTTTTT. Its protein product is CASSRKLAGFTGELFF. The chain links TRBV5-4 to TRBJ2-2, with 10 bases matching TRBD2. The V gene's germline CDR1 is SGHNT and CDR2 YYREEE (reference sequence). The CDR3 covers 16 residues. With V trimmed by 4 bases and J by 5 bases, 8 bases remained unmatched.

This sequence joins TRBV2 and TRBJ1-6; weak D call: TRBD1 (5 bases). Trimming stripped 7 bases from V and 7 bases from J, with 8 bases between. The germline V gene encodes CDR1 SNHLY and CDR2 FYNNEI. This CDR3 contains 12 residues. The CDR3 loop is CASTRANSPLHF. CDR3 DNA sequence: TGTGCCAGCACCAGGGCCAATTCACCCCTCCACTTT.

For the CDR3, the DNA is TGCGCCAGCAGCCCCGGACAGGGAACCCACCCGGTGCAGTACTTC. Protein sequence: CASSPGQGTHPVQYF. The chain uses TRBV5-1 and TRBJ2-7; 8 nucleotides align to TRBD1. Germline CDR1 SGHRS, CDR2 YFSETQ. Germline trimming cut 4 bases from V and 9 bases from J; bases unmatched to any gene: 15. The CDR3 spans 15 residues.

V is TRBV7-8 and J is TRBJ2-3; 11 nucleotides align to TRBD1. Germline values: CDR1 SGHVS, CDR2 FQNEAQ. The CDR3 consists of 15 residues. V dropped 3 bases and J dropped 4; count of bases not matched to a gene: 3. The CDR3 DNA follows: TGTGCCAGCAGCTTGAGGGGACAGGGGGCAGATACGCAGTATTTT. Translation gives CASSLRGQGADTQYF.

The chain recombines TRBV6-5 with TRBJ2-7, with D perhaps matching TRBD1 (6 bases). V was shortened by 4 bases and J by 0 bases, with 13 bases between the two germline ends. This CDR3 has 15 amino acids. CDR1 and CDR2 (germline): MNHEY, SVGAGI. The CDR3, as DNA: TGTGCCAGCAGTTCGCGAAGACAGGTCTCCTACGAGCAGTACTTC. This codes for CASSSRRQVSYEQYF.

The V and J genes are TRBV7-2 and TRBJ2-6; D is perhaps TRBD2 (6 bases). Trimming took 3 bases from V and 2 from J, leaving 17 bases between them. CDR1 and CDR2 (germline): SGHTA, FQGNSA. The CDR3 is 18 residues long. Here the CDR3 reads CASSFKHPGGTGANVLTF. CDR3 nucleotide sequence: TGTGCCAGCAGCTTCAAGCATCCGGGCGGGACTGGGGCCAACGTCCTGACTTTC.

The J gene is TRBJ1-1, the V gene TRBV9, with 10 nucleotides matching TRBD1. The ends lost 4 bases at V and 4 bases at J; junction bases unmatched: 4. The CDR3 totals 14 residues. The germline V gene has CDR1 SGDLS and CDR2 YYNGEE. Here the CDR3 reads CASSPRDRGTEAFF. The CDR3 nucleotides read TGTGCCAGCAGCCCGCGGGACAGGGGCACTGAAGCTTTCTTT.

The chain joins TRBV6-2 or TRBV6-3 to TRBJ2-3, with a tentative D call TRBD1 (5 bases). This CDR3 region has 16 residues. Between the trimmed V and J ends, which lost 5 bases and 4 bases, there was a span of 19 bases. Germline CDR1 is MNHEY and CDR2 is SVGEGT. CDR3 sequence reads: CASSPQGPYGADTQYF. In nucleotides, the CDR3 is TGTGCCAGCAGTCCCCAGGGCCCTTACGGAGCAGATACGCAGTATTTT.

The chain links TRBV7-2 to TRBJ1-2; no clear D. With 5 bases removed from V and 0 bases from J, the gap between germline ends came to 7 bases. The CDR3 has 13 amino acids. Germline loops: CDR1 SGHTA, CDR2 FQGNSA. In nucleotides, the CDR3 is TGTGCCAGCAGCCCACAAACTAACTATGGCTACACCTTC. It yields the protein CASSPQTNYGYTF.

The chain is built from TRBV6-1 and TRBJ1-1; D may be TRBD1 (6 bases). The CDR3 is 15 residues long. CDR1 and CDR2 from the germline V gene are MNHNS and SASEGT. V shed 2 bases and J shed 0 bases, with 10 bases lying between them. The CDR3 loop is CASSELWDMNTEAFF. CDR3 nucleotide sequence: TGTGCCAGCAGTGAATTATGGGACATGAACACTGAAGCTTTCTTT.

The chain has TRBV2 and TRBJ1-2, with 11 bases that match TRBD1. Trimming cost V 0 bases and J 7 bases; bases outside gene matches: 4. CDR3 length: 15 amino acids. The germline gives CDR1 SNHLY, CDR2 FYNNEI. The CDR3 DNA reads as TGTGCCAGCAGTGAAGCGCTAGGGACAGGGGGTGGCTACACCTTC. It translates to CASSEALGTGGGYTF. Together with reference TRBV2 and TRBJ1-2, the CDR3 gives the full variable domain: EPEVTQTPSHQVTQMGQEVILRCVPISNHLYFYWYRQILGQKVEFLVSFYNNEISEKSEIFDDQFSVERPDGSNFTLKIRSTKLEDSAMYFCASSEALGTGGGYTFGSGTRLTVV.

The rearrangement joins TRBV6-5 to TRBJ2-7, with no clear D. Germline V gene lookup returns CDR1 MNHEY and CDR2 SVGAGI. Trimming removed 8 bases at V and 1 base at J, with 12 bases between. This CDR3 has 13 residues. The CDR3 DNA sequence: TGTGCCAGCCGCCAGGCCGTTTCCTACGAGCAGTACTTC. Translating gives CASRQAVSYEQYF.

This clone was seen only a few times. The chain carries TRBV4-3 and TRBJ2-7, with 7 bases fitting TRBD1. Unmatched junction bases numbered 12, after V lost 0 bases and J lost 1 base. CDR1 and CDR2 from the germline V gene are LGHNA and YSLEER. The CDR3 sequence is 18 residues long. Here the CDR3 DNA reads TGCGCCAGCAGCCAAGAGCTTGATTCGGACAGGCCTTCCTACGAGCAGTACTTC. Translating it yields CASSQELDSDRPSYEQYF.

V gene TRBV7-2 combines with J gene TRBJ2-7; D remains unclear. The V end was cut by 0 bases, the J end by 3 bases, with 12 bases between. Per the germline V gene, CDR1 is SGHTA and CDR2 is FQGNSA. The length of the CDR3 is 15 residues. This CDR3 reads CASSLAELGLYEQYF. The CDR3 bases are TGTGCCAGCAGCTTAGCGGAGCTAGGCCTCTACGAGCAGTACTTC.

This clone was counted a single time. The J gene is TRBJ1-4, the V gene TRBV9; maybe TRBD1 (5 bases). With 0 bases removed from V and 3 bases from J, the gap between germline ends came to 12 bases. Germline values: CDR1 SGDLS, CDR2 YYNGEE. The CDR3 totals 16 residues. The CDR3 DNA sequence: TGTGCCAGCAGCGTAGGAACTGGACAAGCTAATGAAAAACTGTTTTTT. Protein sequence: CASSVGTGQANEKLFF.

This rearrangement joins TRBV5-1 to TRBJ1-2, with 8 bases matching TRBD1. V lost 0 bases and J lost 5; bases outside the gene matches: 9. Per the germline V gene, CDR1 is SGHRS and CDR2 is YFSETQ. The CDR3 runs 16 residues. This CDR3 reads CASSLAQGTGLYGYTF. CDR3 coding DNA: TGCGCCAGCAGCTTGGCCCAAGGGACAGGCCTATATGGCTACACCTTC.

The chain joins TRBV30 to TRBJ1-5, with TRBD1 as a possible D gene (6 bases). CDR1 is GTSNPN, CDR2 SVGIG, per germline (reference sequence). The V and J ends lost 3 bases and 3 bases respectively, with 12 bases between them. This CDR3 contains 14 residues. The CDR3 bases are TGTGCCTGGAGCGCAGGGGCTTCCAATCAGCCCCAGCATTTT. Translating it yields CAWSAGASNQPQHF.

The V and J genes are TRBV2 and TRBJ2-7; 8 bases align to TRBD1. This CDR3 spans 13 amino acids. The germline gives CDR1 SNHLY, CDR2 FYNNEI. V lost 8 bases, J lost 7 bases, and 10 bases stayed unmatched. CDR3 bases: TGTGCCAGCTCCGGACAGGGTTTGTGGGAGCAGTACTTC. Its protein product is CASSGQGLWEQYF. Based on the CDR3 plus reference TRBV2 and TRBJ2-7, the full variable domain is EPEVTQTPSHQVTQMGQEVILRCVPISNHLYFYWYRQILGQKVEFLVSFYNNEISEKSEIFDDQFSVERPDGSNFTLKIRSTKLEDSAMYFCASSGQGLWEQYFGPGTRLTVT.

The gene calls are TRBV7-9 and TRBJ1-3; D is uncertain. Looked up from germline, CDR1 is SEHNR and CDR2 is FQNEAQ (reference sequence). The CDR3 runs 14 residues. V was cut by 2 bases and J by 3 bases, with 8 bases left in between. Here the CDR3 reads CASSLLGSGNTIYF. The CDR3 DNA is TGTGCCAGCAGCTTACTTGGGAGTGGAAACACCATATATTTT. The full variable domain, in which reference TRBV7-9 and TRBJ1-3 provide the parts outside the CDR3, is DTGVSQNPRHKITKRGQNVTFRCDPISEHNRLYWYRQTLGQGPEFLTYFQNEAQLEKSRLLSDRFSAERPKGSFSTLEIQRTEQGDSAMYLCASSLLGSGNTIYFGEGSWLTVV.

This clone was observed once. The chain employs TRBV7-7 and TRBJ2-7; TRBD2 is a possible D gene (5 bases). Trimming removed 4 bases at V and 6 bases at J, with 13 bases between. This CDR3 spans 13 amino acids. Germline-derived CDR1 and CDR2 are SSHAT and FNYEAQ (reference sequence). In DNA, the CDR3 is TGTGCCAGCAGCTCGGAGGCAGGTTTCGAGCAGTACTTC. It translates to CASSSEAGFEQYF.

The chain recombines TRBV9 with TRBJ2-5, with 12 bases aligning to TRBD2. This CDR3 has 17 amino acids. Germline CDR1 and CDR2: SGDLS and YYNGEE. Losses at the gene ends were 0 bases for V and 2 bases for J; bases not matched to a gene: 5. The CDR3 nucleotides read TGTGCCAGCAGCGTAGGGGCTAGCGGGGGGGGTCAAGAGACCCAGTACTTC. Residues: CASSVGASGGGQETQYF.

The chain is built from TRBV28 and TRBJ1-2, with D hard to call. Trimming took off 2 bases at V and 10 bases at J, with 11 bases between the two ends. Per the germline V gene, CDR1 is MDHEN and CDR2 is SYDVKM. The CDR3 has 12 amino acids. The CDR3 DNA reads as TGTGCCAGCAGTTTAAGGCGGGCCTACTACACCTTC. This encodes CASSLRRAYYTF.

The gene calls are TRBV18 and TRBJ1-6; 7 bases are a match to TRBD1. V lost 2 bases to trimming and J lost 7 bases; unmatched junction nucleotides: 5. Germline values: CDR1 KGHSH, CDR2 LQKENI. CDR3 length equals 15 residues. The chain's CDR3 is CASSPDRVVNSPLHF. CDR3 nucleotides: TGTGCCAGCTCACCAGACAGGGTGGTGAATTCACCCCTCCACTTT.

V and J are TRBV6-1 and TRBJ1-4; D is perhaps TRBD1 (5 bases). Trimming took 2 bases from V and 8 from J, leaving 12 bases between them. Germline CDR1 MNHNS, CDR2 SASEGT. CDR3 length: 14 residues. The CDR3 here is CASSELQASEKLFF. For the CDR3, the DNA is TGTGCCAGCAGTGAACTACAGGCTTCGGAAAAACTGTTTTTT.

The CDR3 sequence: CASRGTALLTGELFF. Written as DNA, the CDR3 is TGTGCCAGCAGAGGGACAGCGCTACTCACCGGGGAGCTGTTTTTT. The chain is built from TRBV6-5 and TRBJ2-2; the match to TRBD1 covers 7 bases. This CDR3 has 15 residues. The germline V gene has CDR1 MNHEY and CDR2 SVGAGI. Trimming at V came to 6 bases and at J to 4 bases, leaving 8 bases not matched to a gene.